This TCR beta chain emerged from a study of blood T cell repertoires in COVID-19. Study-level background: There were acute and convalescent COVID-19 samples, and they came from the United States, Italy and Spain. PBMCs, B-cell-depleted T cells, or T cells were the source of the cDNA or gDNA that made up the material.

Seattle participants joined during active infection and were tracked over time. V was shortened by 4 bases and J by 6 bases, with 21 bases between the two germline ends. The CDR3 contains 16 residues. CDR1 and CDR2 from the germline V gene are SNHLY and FYNNEI. Original methodology: Estimated nucleated cell counts came from reference gene primer amplification. Profiling relied on immunoSEQ multiplex PCR, and the TCRdb table lists in-frame clones only, not all of them. V and J calls and clone size are given by that table; D and trimming were obtained from the DNA. The table includes 300,000 to 400,000 clones, roughly 89% detected once.

The chain couples TRBV2 to TRBJ1-2; D is possibly TRBD1 (5 bases). Input material: peripheral blood. The TCR originated in a young man with COVID-19, enrolled during active disease. CDR3 loop: CASSVSEGQGLDGYTF. CDR3 sequence (DNA): TGTGCCAGCAGTGTATCTGAGGGGCAGGGACTAGATGGCTACACCTTC.